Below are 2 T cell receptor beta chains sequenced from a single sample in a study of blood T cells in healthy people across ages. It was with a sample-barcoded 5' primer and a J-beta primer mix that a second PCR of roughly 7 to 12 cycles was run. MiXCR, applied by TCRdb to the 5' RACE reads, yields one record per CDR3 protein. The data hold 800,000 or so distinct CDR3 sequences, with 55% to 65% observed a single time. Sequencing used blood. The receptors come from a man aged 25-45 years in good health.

The CDR3 region is CSVAAPVFNEQYF. CDR3 nucleotide sequence: TGCAGCGTGGCCGCCCCGGTGTTTAATGAGCAGTACTTC. V is TRBV29-1 and J is TRBJ2-7; D is uncertain. The CDR3 is 13 residues long. CDR1 is SQVTM, CDR2 ANQGSEA, per germline. V dropped 6 bases and J dropped 7 bases, with 19 bases sitting between them.

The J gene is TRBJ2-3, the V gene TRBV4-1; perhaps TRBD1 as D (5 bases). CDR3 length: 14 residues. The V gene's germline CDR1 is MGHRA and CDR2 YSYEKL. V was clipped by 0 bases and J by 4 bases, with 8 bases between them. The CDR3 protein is CASSQEAGSDTQYF. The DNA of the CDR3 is TGCGCCAGCAGCCAAGAGGCAGGGTCAGATACGCAGTATTTT.